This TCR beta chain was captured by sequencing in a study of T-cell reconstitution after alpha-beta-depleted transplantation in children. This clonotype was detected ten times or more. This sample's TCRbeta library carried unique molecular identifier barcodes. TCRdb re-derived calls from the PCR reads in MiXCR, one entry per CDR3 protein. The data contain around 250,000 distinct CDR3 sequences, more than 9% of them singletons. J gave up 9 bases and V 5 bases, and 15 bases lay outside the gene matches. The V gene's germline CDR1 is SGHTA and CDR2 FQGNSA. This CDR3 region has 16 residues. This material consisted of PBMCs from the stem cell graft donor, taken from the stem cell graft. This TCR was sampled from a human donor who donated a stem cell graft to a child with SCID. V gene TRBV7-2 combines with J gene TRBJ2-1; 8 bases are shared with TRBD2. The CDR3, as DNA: TGTGCCAGCAGCAAAGAGACGGGGGGGCTTGGTAGTGAGCAGTTCTTC. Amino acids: CASSKETGGLGSEQFF.